These T cell receptor beta chains were read from a single sample in a study of T cell responses to AZD1222 COVID-19 vaccine. Here immunoSEQ multiplex PCR was the method, and the copy in TCRdb shows in-frame clones only, minus some. The data hold about 180,000 clones, with around nine tenths observed a single time. Specimen: peripheral blood, collected on day 0 of AZD1222 vaccination. Receptors originate from an adult in good health. CDR3s include the opening cysteine and the closing phenylalanine or tryptophan. The D gene is left open where the match is weak. Clone sizes are given selectively: once, few, many, or a class where the clone is expanded.

d_call j_call clone_size v_call cdr3_nt cdr3_aa
TRBD1 TRBJ1-5 . TRBV6-1 TGTGCCAGCAGTGAAGCGGAGGGACAGGGGAATCAGCCCCAGCATTTT CASSEAEGQGNQPQHF
. TRBJ1-1 . TRBV5-6 TGTGCCAGCAGCTTGTTGAGAAGTGCGATTGAAGCTTTCTTT CASSLLRSAIEAFF
TRBD1 TRBJ1-3 . TRBV27 TGTGCCAGCAGTCCGTCACCTGACAGGGTGGGGGGAAACACCATATATTTT CASSPSPDRVGGNTIYF
TRBD1 TRBJ2-7 . TRBV2 TGTGCCAGCTCCAAAGGGACAGGGGAAGGGGAGCAGTACTTC CASSKGTGEGEQYF
TRBD1 TRBJ2-2 . TRBV19 TGTGCCAGTAGTACTGGACAGGGGGCTGGCACCGGGGAGCTGTTTTTT CASSTGQGAGTGELFF
. TRBJ1-3 . TRBV3-1/TRBV3-2 TGTGCCAGCAGCCCGCGGGACCCAGACAACTCTGGAAACACCATATATTTT CASSPRDPDNSGNTIYF
TRBD2 TRBJ2-1 . TRBV29-1 TGCAGCGTCATCAGCGGGAGTGGCAACAATGAGCAGTTCTTC CSVISGSGNNEQFF
TRBD1 TRBJ1-2 . TRBV11-2 TGTGCCAGCAGCTTAGACAGGGGGGATTATGGCTACACCTTC CASSLDRGDYGYTF
. TRBJ2-1 . TRBV4-2 TGTGCCAGCAGCGAGGGGTCGAGCTCCTACAATGAGCAGTTCTTC CASSEGSSSYNEQFF
. TRBJ1-6 . TRBV30 TGTGCCTGGAGTGTACAGGAAAATTCACCCCTCCACTTT CAWSVQENSPLHF
TRBD1 TRBJ1-3 . TRBV6-1 TGTGCCAGCAGTGAAGGCAGGGGGCTAGAGGGAAACACCATATATTTT CASSEGRGLEGNTIYF
. TRBJ1-3 . TRBV4-1 TGCGCCAGCAGCCAAGTTTCAGGGGCATACACCATATATTTT CASSQVSGAYTIYF
. TRBJ2-7 . TRBV5-6 TGTGCCAGCAGCTTGGGCCACGGGGGTCGGGAGCAGTACTTC CASSLGHGGREQYF
TRBD1 TRBJ2-1 . TRBV7-9 TGTGCCAGCAGCTCTAACAGGGGTCTCTCCTACAATGAGCAGTTCTTC CASSSNRGLSYNEQFF
. TRBJ2-1 . TRBV12-3/TRBV12-4 TGTGCCAGCAGTTTCCCCCCCGAGCAGTTCTTC CASSFPPEQFF
TRBD2 TRBJ2-7 . TRBV5-4 TGTGCCAGCAGCACCAAGACTAGCGGGATTCGAGACGAGCAGTACTTC CASSTKTSGIRDEQYF
. TRBJ2-7 . TRBV14 TGTGCCAGCAGCTCCCACAGGGACATCTACGAGCAGTACTTC CASSSHRDIYEQYF
. TRBJ2-1 . TRBV6-5 TGTGCCAGCAACTACGGGAGCTCCTACAATGAGCAGTTCTTC CASNYGSSYNEQFF
TRBD2 TRBJ2-3 . TRBV5-5 TGTGCCAGCAGCTTGGTGAGCGGGGGGGCAGATACGCAGTATTTT CASSLVSGGADTQYF
TRBD2 TRBJ2-3 . TRBV7-3 TGTGCCAGCAGCCTTAGCGGGGGGACTACAGATACGCAGTATTTT CASSLSGGTTDTQYF
TRBD1 TRBJ2-3 . TRBV9 TGTGCCAGCAGCGCGTTGGGACAGGGTATCGCAGATACGCAGTATTTT CASSALGQGIADTQYF
TRBD1 TRBJ1-4 . TRBV5-1 TGCGCCAGCAGCATCGGACAGGGGGCAACTAATGAAAAACTGTTTTTT CASSIGQGATNEKLFF
TRBD1 TRBJ1-5 . TRBV25-1 TGTGCCAGCAGTGACGGACAGGGTGGTAGTCAGCCCCAGCATTTT CASSDGQGGSQPQHF
TRBD2 TRBJ2-7 . TRBV5-1 TGCGCCAGCAGCTTCGACCCCGAGTCTAGCGGAAGGGGCGAGCAGTACTTC CASSFDPESSGRGEQYF
. TRBJ1-1 . TRBV9 TGTGCCAGCAGCGCCCGGCCCGGGACGTACTACGACACTGAAGCTTTCTTT CASSARPGTYYDTEAFF
TRBD1 TRBJ1-2 . TRBV28 TGTGCCAGCAGAACGCCCGGGACAGGGGGGAGGGGCTACACCTTC CASRTPGTGGRGYTF
. TRBJ1-2 . TRBV27 TGTGCCAGCAGTTTTGTATCGAGACCCGACTATGGCTACACCTTC CASSFVSRPDYGYTF
TRBD2 TRBJ2-3 few TRBV5-4 TGTGCCAGCAGCCGTAGGACTAGCGGGATGTCGGATACGCAGTATTTT CASSRRTSGMSDTQYF
. TRBJ1-5 . TRBV18 TGTGCCAGCTCACCGGGGAGAGATCAGCCCCAGCATTTT CASSPGRDQPQHF
. TRBJ2-2 . TRBV15 TGTGCCACCAGCAGAGATCGGGGGGCCCTCTCTATACCCGGGGAGCTGTTTTTT CATSRDRGALSIPGELFF
. TRBJ2-6 . TRBV27 TGTGCCAGCAGTTCGAGTGGCTCTGGGGCCAACGTCCTGACTTTC CASSSSGSGANVLTF
TRBD1 TRBJ1-5 . TRBV27 TGTGCCAGCAGTTTAGTCGCAGGGGGGCTTAATCAGCCCCAGCATTTT CASSLVAGGLNQPQHF
TRBD1 TRBJ2-1 . TRBV28 TGTGCCAGCAGGCTCCCGGGACAGGGTCACAATGAGCAGTTCTTC CASRLPGQGHNEQFF
. TRBJ2-6 once TRBV9 TGTGCCAGCAGCCCCGCCCGGACTGGGGCCAACGTCCTGACTTTC CASSPARTGANVLTF
. TRBJ1-2 . TRBV25-1 TGTGCCAGCAGTGGGAGGGGGGGCTACACCTTC CASSGRGGYTF
. TRBJ1-1 . TRBV28 TGTGCCAGCAGGACCCTGCTGTTAGGGACTGAAGCTTTCTTT CASRTLLLGTEAFF
. TRBJ2-7 . TRBV28 TGTGCCAGCAGCTCGAGCTCCTACGAGCAGTACTTC CASSSSSYEQYF
. TRBJ1-2 few TRBV7-2 TGTGCCAGCAGCTTAGGAGTCGAGGGGTATGGCTACACCTTC CASSLGVEGYGYTF
TRBD1 TRBJ1-2 . TRBV2 TGTGCCAGCAGTGCGGACAGGGTATCTGGCTACACCTTC CASSADRVSGYTF
. TRBJ2-2 . TRBV5-5 TGTGCCAGCAGCTTGGAGGGACCACCCGGGGAGCTGTTTTTT CASSLEGPPGELFF
TRBD2 TRBJ2-7 . TRBV19 TGTGCCAGTAGCCCGGGACTAGCGGGTTTTGAGCAGTACTTC CASSPGLAGFEQYF
TRBD1 TRBJ1-3 . TRBV6-5 TGTGCCAGCAGTTACGACAGGGGGGACACCATATATTTT CASSYDRGDTIYF
. TRBJ1-5 . TRBV3-1/TRBV3-2 TGTGCCAGCAGCCAAACGGGGATAAGCAATCAGCCCCAGCATTTT CASSQTGISNQPQHF
TRBD2 TRBJ2-2 . TRBV27 TGTGCCAGCAGTCCAGGACTAGCGGTTAACACCGGGGAGCTGTTTTTT CASSPGLAVNTGELFF
. TRBJ1-5 . TRBV6-5 TGTGCCAGCAGACGGCATAGCAATCAGCCCCAGCATTTT CASRRHSNQPQHF
TRBD2 TRBJ2-7 . TRBV11-2 TGTGCCAGCAGCATAACTAGCGGAGAGTCCTACGAGCAGTACTTC CASSITSGESYEQYF
. TRBJ1-2 . TRBV30 TGTGCCTGGAGTGTACTGGGACGGATCGATGGCTACACCTTC CAWSVLGRIDGYTF
. TRBJ2-6 once TRBV14 TGTGCCAGCAGCCAAGATCAGGTCCGCTCTGGGGCCAACGTCCTGACTTTC CASSQDQVRSGANVLTF
TRBD1 TRBJ1-4 . TRBV4-1 TGCGCCAGCAGCCGGGACAGGGTGGATGAAAAACTGTTTTTT CASSRDRVDEKLFF
. TRBJ1-1 once TRBV28 TGTGCCAGCAGTTCCGAGGACCGATCGGACACTGAAGCTTTCTTT CASSSEDRSDTEAFF
. TRBJ1-4 . TRBV5-4 TGTGCCAGCAGCTTGGGGGGTACAACTAATGAAAAACTGTTTTTT CASSLGGTTNEKLFF
. TRBJ2-1 . TRBV4-3 TGCGCCAGCAGCCAAGACCGGGCCGTATTTTTCTTC CASSQDRAVFFF
. TRBJ2-3 . TRBV9 TGTGCCAGCAGCTCCGGGACTCCCACAGATACGCAGTATTTT CASSSGTPTDTQYF
. TRBJ2-7 once TRBV5-6 TGTGCCAGCAGCTTGGGGTCCGGCGACGAGCAGTACTTC CASSLGSGDEQYF
TRBD1 TRBJ2-2 . TRBV12-3/TRBV12-4 TGTGCCAGCGGGACAGGGGGCACCGGGGAGCTGTTTTTT CASGTGGTGELFF